This is a list of T cell receptor beta chains from one sample in a study of blood T cells in healthy people across ages. TCRdb re-called the 5' RACE reads through MiXCR, storing one row per CDR3 protein. The sample lists around 700,000 distinct CDR3 sequences; roughly 25% were seen once. The sample also formed part of further work on T cells of mothers and their children.

The sample consisted of blood. The receptors were gathered from a boy between 10 and 17 years old in good health. Both conserved end residues are part of each CDR3. Each record gives: CDR3 length, clone size, V gene, J gene, CDR3 protein. Rows may omit the clone size; those that give it use once, few, many or a size class.

CDR3 length: 16
clone size: -
V gene: TRBV28
J gene: TRBJ2-1
CDR3 protein: CAMQSAGAPPNNEQFF

CDR3 length: 15
clone size: few
V gene: TRBV20-1
J gene: TRBJ2-7
CDR3 protein: CSASPGLAGSYEQYF

CDR3 length: 16
clone size: -
V gene: TRBV9
J gene: TRBJ2-3
CDR3 protein: CASSVVAGGNTDTQYF

CDR3 length: 17
clone size: few
V gene: TRBV27
J gene: TRBJ1-2
CDR3 protein: CASSFTGGGSIPDGYTF

CDR3 length: 13
clone size: -
V gene: TRBV5-8
J gene: TRBJ2-3
CDR3 protein: CASSFAGTGEAYF

CDR3 length: 14
clone size: few
V gene: TRBV20-1
J gene: TRBJ2-7
CDR3 protein: CSARDPTSSYEQYF

CDR3 length: 12
clone size: -
V gene: TRBV9
J gene: TRBJ2-1
CDR3 protein: CASSVGDKSPFF

CDR3 length: 15
clone size: few
V gene: TRBV2
J gene: TRBJ1-1
CDR3 protein: CASSGRTGGTTEAFF

CDR3 length: 14
clone size: few
V gene: TRBV9
J gene: TRBJ2-5
CDR3 protein: CASSPGTGWETQYF

CDR3 length: 14
clone size: -
V gene: TRBV12-3/TRBV12-4
J gene: TRBJ2-7
CDR3 protein: CASSLIAGDYEQYF

CDR3 length: 18
clone size: -
V gene: TRBV3-1
J gene: -
CDR3 protein: CASSQVGRADSRGNEQFF

CDR3 length: 15
clone size: -
V gene: TRBV5-1
J gene: TRBJ1-2
CDR3 protein: CASSGDSSTNYGYTF

CDR3 length: 13
clone size: -
V gene: TRBV14
J gene: TRBJ2-7
CDR3 protein: CASSQSSYYEQYF

CDR3 length: 15
clone size: -
V gene: TRBV6-1
J gene: TRBJ1-1
CDR3 protein: CASSDMRMRGTEAFF

CDR3 length: 14
clone size: -
V gene: TRBV7-9
J gene: TRBJ1-1
CDR3 protein: CASSFPEHNTEVFF

CDR3 length: 14
clone size: -
V gene: TRBV18
J gene: TRBJ2-5
CDR3 protein: CASSPTAVQETQCF

CDR3 length: 16
clone size: once
V gene: TRBV10-3
J gene: TRBJ1-2
CDR3 protein: CAISEGAGGPNYGYTF

CDR3 length: 16
clone size: -
V gene: TRBV4-1
J gene: TRBJ2-2
CDR3 protein: CASSQNPASGIWELFF

CDR3 length: 20
clone size: -
V gene: TRBV29-1
J gene: TRBJ2-5
CDR3 protein: CSVEDRGTGGLIESQETQYF

CDR3 length: 13
clone size: few
V gene: TRBV12-3/TRBV12-4
J gene: -
CDR3 protein: CASSLQRRNEQFF

CDR3 length: 15
clone size: few
V gene: TRBV6-1
J gene: TRBJ1-2
CDR3 protein: CASSGHGQPHYGYTF

CDR3 length: 13
clone size: few
V gene: TRBV28
J gene: -
CDR3 protein: CASSLSAGGKQFF

CDR3 length: 19
clone size: -
V gene: TRBV5-5
J gene: TRBJ2-1
CDR3 protein: CASSLAGGDRGLRGDEQFF

CDR3 length: 12
clone size: -
V gene: TRBV10-3
J gene: TRBJ2-3
CDR3 protein: CAISGLSNTQYF

CDR3 length: 15
clone size: -
V gene: TRBV15
J gene: TRBJ2-4
CDR3 protein: CATSPPWGAGNIQYF

CDR3 length: 15
clone size: -
V gene: TRBV7-2
J gene: TRBJ2-7
CDR3 protein: CASSLTSGVTYEQYF

CDR3 length: 14
clone size: -
V gene: TRBV27
J gene: -
CDR3 protein: CASRARDSVDEQYF

CDR3 length: 17
clone size: few
V gene: TRBV28
J gene: TRBJ1-1
CDR3 protein: CASSAPRPGRMNTEAFF

CDR3 length: 13
clone size: -
V gene: TRBV29-1
J gene: TRBJ2-7
CDR3 protein: CSVVPFGAYEQYF

CDR3 length: 17
clone size: -
V gene: TRBV6-5
J gene: TRBJ2-5
CDR3 protein: CASSYLGALAVQETQYF

CDR3 length: 11
clone size: -
V gene: TRBV6-6
J gene: TRBJ2-5
CDR3 protein: CASSYWPSQYF

CDR3 length: 14
clone size: -
V gene: TRBV4-1
J gene: TRBJ1-2
CDR3 protein: CASSHPGLPYGYTF

CDR3 length: 12
clone size: few
V gene: TRBV12-3/TRBV12-4
J gene: TRBJ2-1
CDR3 protein: CASSSLGTWEYF

CDR3 length: 14
clone size: few
V gene: TRBV29-1
J gene: TRBJ1-2
CDR3 protein: CSVLDQQGNYGYTF

CDR3 length: 11
clone size: few
V gene: TRBV14
J gene: TRBJ2-7
CDR3 protein: CASSHSGEQYF